Shown below are 26 T cell receptor beta chains from a single sample sequenced in a study of cytomegalovirus exposure and HLA in healthy donors. The primer mix had 60 Vbeta and 13 Jbeta primers. Produced via immunoSEQ multiplex PCR; TCRdb's table is partial and in-frame only. The repertoire holds about 69,000 clones, with about 70% as singletons. Source material: PBMCs. Receptors were obtained from a woman in her 30s in good health and CMV-seronegative.

The chain employs TRBV7-2 and TRBJ1-4; D not certain. V lost 5 bases and J lost 0, with 13 bases in between. The CDR3 extends over 16 amino acids. From germline, CDR1 is SGHTA and CDR2 FQGNSA. CDR3 loop: CASSPSFSATNEKLFF. CDR3 bases: TGTGCCAGCAGCCCGTCGTTTTCGGCAACTAATGAAAAACTGTTTTTT.

The V and J genes are TRBV5-6 and TRBJ2-3; no reliable D call. Germline loops: CDR1 SGHDT, CDR2 YYEEEE. Trimming shortened V by 7 bases and J by 4 bases, and 13 bases separated the two germline ends. This CDR3 has 13 amino acids. CDR3 nucleotide sequence: TGTGCCAGCTCAGTTGGCCGGGCAGATACGCAGTATTTT. Protein: CASSVGRADTQYF.

The chain employs TRBV6-1 and TRBJ1-5; D ambiguous. CDR1 and CDR2 (germline): MNHNS, SASEGT. Deletions cut 6 bases from V and 4 bases from J, with 16 bases between. The CDR3 loop spans 15 amino acids. DNA of the CDR3: TGTGCCAGCAGGGCAAAAGTGAGCGGGAATCAGCCCCAGCATTTT. Translating it yields CASRAKVSGNQPQHF.

The V call is TRBV5-1, the J call TRBJ1-1; 9 positions agree with TRBD1. The CDR3 sequence is 15 residues long. Trimming took 4 bases from V and 0 from J; bases not matched to a gene: 4. CDR1 is SGHRS, CDR2 YFSETQ, per germline. Here the CDR3 reads CASSTGTGMNTEAFF. In DNA form, the CDR3 reads TGCGCCAGCAGCACCGGGACAGGGATGAACACTGAAGCTTTCTTT.

The chain couples TRBV2 to TRBJ2-7; TRBD2 is a possible D gene (5 bases). Germline V gene sequence: CDR1 SNHLY, CDR2 FYNNEI. The V and J ends lost 7 bases and 0 bases respectively, with 13 bases between them. The CDR3 totals 14 residues. CDR3 DNA sequence: TGTGCCAGCATGGGGAGCCGTAACTCCTACGAGCAGTACTTC. Protein product: CASMGSRNSYEQYF.

The V gene is TRBV9, the J gene TRBJ1-1; no firm D call. V was clipped by 4 bases and J by 1 base, with 11 bases between them. CDR1 is SGDLS, CDR2 YYNGEE, per germline. CDR3 length: 14 amino acids. The CDR3 region is CASSTTRGNTEAFF. In DNA form, the CDR3 reads TGTGCCAGCAGCACCACACGGGGGAACACTGAAGCTTTCTTT.

This clone was detected only a few times. This chain connects TRBV28 to TRBJ2-7, with D perhaps TRBD2 (6 bases). The CDR3 covers 13 residues. Trimming removed 8 bases at V and 2 bases at J, with 13 bases between. Germline CDR1 and CDR2: MDHEN and SYDVKM. As DNA, the CDR3 is TGTGCCAGCGCTGGGACTCAAACCTACGAGCAGTACTTC. Protein sequence: CASAGTQTYEQYF.

CDR3 residues: CASSKGQHSPLHF. CDR3 DNA sequence: TGTGCCAGCAGTAAGGGACAGCATTCACCCCTCCACTTT. The chain links TRBV27 to TRBJ1-6; 7 bases fit TRBD1. The V gene end was trimmed by 5 bases and the J gene end by 8 bases; junction bases not matched to a gene: 3. The germline gives CDR1 MNHEY, CDR2 SMNVEV (reference sequence). The CDR3 extends over 13 amino acids.

The chain has TRBV2 and TRBJ2-5; TRBD2 aligns across 15 bases. V shed 3 bases and J 5 bases; nucleotides not matched to a gene: 7. The CDR3 runs to 17 residues. Germline assignment: CDR1 SNHLY and CDR2 FYNNEI. The CDR3 DNA follows: TGTGCCAGCAGTGACGGACTAGCGGGGGGGCCCTGGGAGACCCAGTACTTC. Translated, it gives CASSDGLAGGPWETQYF.

The CDR3 DNA reads as TGTGCCAGCATCGGGGAAAACTACGAGCAGTACTTC. Protein product: CASIGENYEQYF. The chain is built from TRBV6-1 and TRBJ2-7; maybe TRBD2 (5 bases). The ends were cut back, 7 bases at V and 3 bases at J, with 10 bases in the middle. The CDR3 is made up of 12 amino acids. The germline gives CDR1 MNHNS, CDR2 SASEGT.

This clone turned up a few times. The chain uses TRBV30 and TRBJ1-2; 8 bases align to TRBD1. Germline V gene sequence: CDR1 GTSNPN, CDR2 SVGIG (reference sequence). Losses at the gene ends were 5 bases for V and 7 bases for J; bases not matched to a gene: 6. The CDR3 spans 12 residues. The CDR3, as DNA: TGTGCCTGGGATCAGGGGGCGGGTGGCTACACCTTC. It codes for CAWDQGAGGYTF.

This clone was detected only a few times. An end of the junction differs from the germline gene, which may be a read error. This chain joins TRBV7-9 and TRBJ2-5; perhaps TRBD1 as D (5 bases). Germline-derived CDR1 and CDR2 are SEHNR and FQNEAQ (reference sequence). The CDR3 consists of 12 residues. CDR3 sequence (DNA): TGTTCCAGCAGGGCTCAAGCGGAGACCCAGTACTTC. Protein product: CSSRAQAETQYF. The entire variable domain, with the rest obtained from reference TRBV7-9 and TRBJ2-5, is as follows: DTGVSQNPRHKITKRGQNVTFRCDPISEHNRLYWYRQTLGQGPEFLTYFQNEAQLEKSRLLSDRFSAERPKGSFSTLEIQRTEQGDSAMYLCSSRAQAETQYFGPGTRLLVL.

This chain's CDR3 is CASTDQGSTDTQYF. The CDR3 DNA sequence: TGCGCCAGCACGGATCAGGGGAGCACAGATACGCAGTATTTT. The chain has TRBV10-2 and TRBJ2-3, with TRBD1 as a possible D gene (6 bases). This CDR3 contains 14 residues. Germline loops: CDR1 WSHSY, CDR2 SAAADI. Trimming pared 7 bases from V and 0 bases from J, leaving 11 bases between.

The chain is built from TRBV15 and TRBJ2-5; a weak D match, TRBD2 (5 bases). Trimming shortened V by 1 base and J by 5 bases, and 14 bases separated the two germline ends. The CDR3 spans 15 residues. The germline V gene encodes CDR1 LNHNV and CDR2 YYDKDF (reference sequence). CDR3 loop: CATSRGRAPGETQYF. The CDR3 region has the DNA TGTGCCACCAGCAGAGGCCGGGCACCGGGGGAGACCCAGTACTTC.

This clone appeared a single time. This chain links TRBV30 with TRBJ2-1, with 13 bases aligning to TRBD2. This CDR3 spans 16 amino acids. V lost 0 bases, J lost 5 bases, and 4 bases stayed unmatched. Per the germline V gene, CDR1 is GTSNPN and CDR2 is SVGIG (reference sequence). The chain's CDR3 is CAWSVTGLAGNNEQFF. DNA of the CDR3: TGTGCCTGGAGTGTAACGGGACTAGCGGGGAACAATGAGCAGTTCTTC.

This sequence joins TRBV5-1 and TRBJ2-1; perhaps TRBD2 as D (6 bases). The ends were cut back, 4 bases at V and 8 bases at J, with 16 bases in the middle. Germline-derived CDR1 and CDR2 are SGHRS and YFSETQ. The CDR3 consists of 14 residues. The CDR3 coding sequence is TGCGCCAGCAGCATCGGGACTCCTCGGGATGAGCAGTTCTTC. Amino acids: CASSIGTPRDEQFF.

This clone was seen only a few times. This rearrangement joins TRBV5-1 to TRBJ2-1; D might be TRBD1 (5 bases). Trimming left V 4 bases short and J 10 bases short, with 12 bases between. The CDR3 totals 12 residues. Germline-derived CDR1 and CDR2 are SGHRS and YFSETQ. The CDR3 DNA sequence: TGCGCCAGCAGCACCCTAGGGGCGGAGCAGTTCTTC. It codes for CASSTLGAEQFF.

The chain joins TRBV15 to TRBJ2-7; 10 bases are a match to TRBD2. After removal of 0 bases from V and 7 bases from J, the junction contained 6 bases not matched to a gene. CDR3 length: 15 amino acids. Germline CDR1 reads LNHNV; CDR2 reads YYDKDF (reference sequence). The CDR3 nucleotides are TGTGCCACCAGCAGAGATCGGGGACTAGCGTGGGAGCAGTACTTC. Translating it yields CATSRDRGLAWEQYF.

The chain joins TRBV7-2 to TRBJ2-5, with TRBD1 identical over 9 bases. Germline V gives CDR1 SGHTA, CDR2 FQGNSA. J was trimmed by 6 bases and V by 0 bases; bases with no gene match: 5. This CDR3 is built from 15 residues. This CDR3 is CASSLAGQGRQTQYF. For the CDR3, the DNA is TGTGCCAGCAGCTTAGCAGGACAGGGGCGGCAGACCCAGTACTTC.

The chain couples TRBV6-5 to TRBJ1-1, with 7 nucleotides matching TRBD1. The CDR3 is 12 amino acids. Looked up from germline, CDR1 is MNHEY and CDR2 is SVGAGI. V was clipped by 4 bases and J by 7 bases; unmatched bases: 3. The CDR3 sequence: CASSSWTGEAFF. DNA of the CDR3: TGTGCCAGCAGTTCATGGACAGGTGAAGCTTTCTTT.

This clone has more than one count but fewer than ten. V gene TRBV19 combines with J gene TRBJ1-2; D remains unclear. V was cut by 5 bases and J by 6 bases, with 10 bases left in between. Germline values: CDR1 LNHDA, CDR2 SQIVND (reference sequence). The CDR3 contains 12 residues. CDR3 protein: CASSSVGDGYTF. The CDR3, as DNA: TGTGCCAGTAGTTCGGTCGGGGATGGCTACACCTTC.

J is TRBJ1-6 and V is TRBV7-2; TRBD1 matches at 10 bases. The V gene's germline CDR1 is SGHTA and CDR2 FQGNSA. J gave up 6 bases and V 6 bases, and 5 bases lay outside the gene matches. The CDR3 runs 15 residues. CDR3 amino acids: CASRSGTGVNSPLHF. The CDR3 DNA reads as TGTGCCAGCAGATCCGGGACAGGGGTTAATTCACCCCTCCACTTT.

This sequence joins TRBV27 and TRBJ2-7; 11 bases align to TRBD1. Unmatched junction bases numbered 20, after V lost 3 bases and J lost 4 bases. The CDR3 has 20 amino acids. Germline loops: CDR1 MNHEY, CDR2 SMNVEV (reference sequence). The CDR3 here is CASSFFSLLGQGEWFYEQYF. CDR3 nucleotide sequence: TGTGCCAGCAGTTTCTTTTCGTTGCTGGGACAGGGGGAGTGGTTTTACGAGCAGTACTTC.

The rearrangement links TRBV21-1 to TRBJ2-4; the table calls TRBD1, which could not be checked here. TRBV21-1 is a documented pseudogene. This CDR3 spans 17 amino acids. The DNA for the CDR3 is TGTGCCAGCAGCAAAACCGCCAGGGGGACGGCCAAAAACATTCAGTACTTC. Protein: CASSKTARGTAKNIQYF.

The chain links TRBV7-6 to TRBJ2-1; a possible D gene is TRBD2 (5 bases). The length of the CDR3 is 12 residues. Germline CDR1 reads SGHVS; CDR2 reads FNYEAQ. Trimming took off 4 bases at V and 8 bases at J, with 9 bases between the two ends. The CDR3 DNA reads TGTGCCAGCAGCTCCCTTAGCGATGAGCAGTTCTTC. This encodes CASSSLSDEQFF.

The genes are TRBV5-1 and TRBJ2-1; 8 positions agree with TRBD1. Germline lookup yields CDR1 SGHRS and CDR2 YFSETQ. The CDR3 contains 16 residues. V lost 2 bases to trimming and J lost 6 bases; unmatched junction nucleotides: 10. In nucleotides, the CDR3 is TGCGCCAGCAGCTTCCAGCGGACAGGGCAGAGCAATGAGCAGTTCTTC. Residues: CASSFQRTGQSNEQFF.